Detailed here is one TCR beta chain. The sequence runs out 3 residues before the end of the CDR3; the remainder is reconstructed from the germline J gene. These data come from a study of T cells in women clearing cervical HPV infection. Germline V CDR1 and CDR2: SGHTA, FQGNSA. Trimming stripped 5 bases from V and 5 bases from J, with 15 bases between. This CDR3 region has 14 residues. The repertoire was sequenced with immunoSEQ multiplex PCR; TCRdb's copy has only in-frame clones and lacks some. The table for this sample gives 25,000 or so clones. The sequence was obtained from a woman between 18 and 70 years old with a cervical HPV16 infection that either progressed to CIN3+ or cleared (not recorded which). The chain links TRBV7-2 to TRBJ2-5, with D possibly being TRBD2 (6 bases). Material: blood buffy coat. CDR3 sequence: CASSRLGLWETQYF. The sequenced CDR3 bases are TGTGCCAGCAGCCGCTTGGGACTCTGGGAGACC.